Described below is a single T cell receptor beta chain sequence and its context. In this sample, this clone turned up once. Its antigen remains unidentified. No clone much larger than this one lies a single base away; base qualities are absent. Collaborating institutions collected whole blood in K2EDTA tubes following their own protocols. For TCRbeta analysis, collaborators shipped samples in one of three forms: frozen whole blood, isolated PBMCs, or DNA extracted from either of those sample types. The immunoSEQ Assay, a bias-controlled multiplex PCR, was used to amplify TCRbeta CDR3 regions from genomic DNA. The authors processed their data as follows. Within the assay, amplification of reference gene primers was used to estimate how many nucleated cells each sample contained. To quantify the absolute abundance of each unique TCRbeta CDR3 rearrangement, sequence reads were collapsed and filtered. For each sample, productive Simpson clonality was calculated as the square root of Simpson's diversity index across productive rearrangements. Here the immuneACCESS table is served through TCRdb, limited to in-frame sequences with V and J called. Missing clones are a known gap in these copies; in checked studies unresolved V genes cover under half, and the rest lacks a known reason. Clonal size and the V and J genes are those of that table, whereas D and trimming came from the DNA. This sample is represented by approximately 270,000 clones; about 89% of them were singletons. Approximately 9% of the sample is in the top ten clones.

These data belong to a study of blood T cell repertoires in COVID-19 (dated by TCRdb to the early 2020s). About the study as a whole: Collaborator samples came from the United States, Italy and Spain and covered acute and convalescent phases of COVID-19. The material from the prospective study consisted of cDNA or gDNA derived from T cells, B-cell-depleted T cells, or PBMCs. Subjects who had been exposed to COVID-19, were actively infected with it, or had recovered from it provided the deeply sampled blood TCRbeta repertoires that made up the dataset. The repertoires were released in a freely available public database intended as a resource for research on the immune response to SARS-CoV-2. The samples were drawn from two sources: the first 160 participants of the ongoing ImmuneRACE study, and approximately 1,300 subjects contributed by 6 global collaborators. Nearly every sample came with metadata listing a de-identified subject ID, COVID-19 status, age in years and sex. Where HLA class I and class II types were available, the types were taken from metadata supplied by the sample provider, not from assay-based typing.

The paper as a whole reports these results and caveats: Clinical and demographic metadata were provided uncurated, with the amount varying by source and participant.

The sequence was collected from a middle-aged man with active or convalescent COVID-19. Input material: peripheral blood.

This receptor carries the CDR3 CASSYSALSGNTIYF. In nucleotides, the sequence is TGTGCCAGCAGTTATTCAGCGCTCTCTGGAAACACCATATATTTT. The receptor chain draws on TRBV6-5 and TRBJ1-3; the D gene cannot be named for sure. The CDR3 has 15 amino acids, counting the end cysteine and phenylalanine. Just the 45-base CDR3 DNA is kept, in frame starting at base 1. V sheds 3 bases and J sheds 0 bases, leaving 9 bases between their ends. CDR1 is given as MNHEY and CDR2 as SVGAGI, both from the germline V gene.